Described below is a single TCR beta chain sequence and its context. The antigen remains unidentified. These data are taken from a study of T cell responses to AZD1222 COVID-19 vaccine. General observations from the study: Only five to seven AZD1222 recipients were seropositive at baseline. Regions 160-218 and 743-854 dominated among vaccine-associated CD4 TCRs spanning spike.

Profiling relied on immunoSEQ multiplex PCR, and the TCRdb table lists in-frame clones only, not all of them. The data contain 94,000 or so clones, nearly 90% of them singletons. This CDR3 has 15 residues. Trimming removed 5 bases at V and 0 bases at J, with 13 bases between. Germline-derived CDR1 and CDR2 are SEHNR and FQNEAQ (reference sequence). Sequencing used peripheral blood, obtained on day 0 of AZD1222 vaccination. The receptor's source is an adult in good health. The chain carries TRBV7-9 and TRBJ2-5; D remains unclear. CDR3 sequence: CASSRLKTYQETQYF. The DNA of the CDR3 is TGTGCCAGCAGCCGATTGAAGACGTACCAAGAGACCCAGTACTTC.